A selection of T cell receptor beta chains follows, all from one sample in a study of blood T cell repertoires in COVID-19. The repertoire was sequenced with immunoSEQ multiplex PCR; TCRdb's copy has only in-frame clones and lacks some. The table includes roughly 86,000 clones, 70% to 90% detected once. Sequencing was done on a sample of peripheral blood. Receptors were obtained from a man between 45 and 60 years old with acute or convalescent COVID-19. Both conserved end residues are part of each CDR3. Each record gives: V gene, D gene, J gene, clone size, CDR3 protein, CDR3 DNA. D genes are given only for firm matches. Rows may omit the clone size; those that give it use once, few, many or a size class.

v_gene: TRBV9; d_gene: TRBD2; j_gene: TRBJ2-1; abundance: -; CDR3aa: CASSVASGSVGVFDEQFF; CDR3nt: TGTGCCAGCAGCGTAGCCAGCGGGAGTGTCGGAGTCTTTGATGAGCAGTTCTTC
v_gene: TRBV7-9; d_gene: -; j_gene: TRBJ2-7; abundance: -; CDR3aa: CASSPFVWGGRVNEQYF; CDR3nt: TGTGCCAGCAGCCCTTTTGTTTGGGGGGGCAGGGTTAACGAGCAGTACTTC
v_gene: TRBV27; d_gene: TRBD1; j_gene: TRBJ1-1; abundance: -; CDR3aa: CASSLSDRVIATEAFF; CDR3nt: TGTGCCAGCAGTTTATCCGACAGGGTGATTGCCACTGAAGCTTTCTTT
v_gene: TRBV7-3; d_gene: TRBD2; j_gene: TRBJ2-1; abundance: -; CDR3aa: CASSQLAGVFNEQFF; CDR3nt: TGTGCCAGCAGCCAGCTAGCGGGAGTGTTTAATGAGCAGTTCTTC
v_gene: TRBV30; d_gene: -; j_gene: TRBJ1-4; abundance: -; CDR3aa: CAWRSTDRGEKLFF; CDR3nt: TGTGCCTGGAGGTCCACAGATCGTGGTGAAAAACTGTTTTTT
v_gene: TRBV4-1; d_gene: -; j_gene: TRBJ1-1; abundance: -; CDR3aa: CASRNRALNTEAFF; CDR3nt: TGCGCCAGCAGAAACAGGGCGCTGAACACTGAAGCTTTCTTT
v_gene: TRBV7-9; d_gene: TRBD1; j_gene: TRBJ2-5; abundance: once; CDR3aa: CASSLSMTGSWETRYF; CDR3nt: TGTGCCAGCAGCCTCAGCATGACAGGGTCGTGGGAGACCCGGTACTTC
v_gene: TRBV9; d_gene: TRBD1; j_gene: TRBJ2-2; abundance: -; CDR3aa: CASSAHSRTGGFSGELFF; CDR3nt: TGTGCCAGCAGTGCACACAGTAGGACAGGGGGCTTTAGCGGGGAGCTGTTTTTT
v_gene: TRBV7-3; d_gene: TRBD1; j_gene: TRBJ1-1; abundance: -; CDR3aa: CASSPRQGGTEAFF; CDR3nt: TGTGCCAGCAGCCCGCGACAGGGAGGTACTGAAGCTTTCTTT
v_gene: TRBV29-1; d_gene: TRBD2; j_gene: TRBJ2-2; abundance: -; CDR3aa: CSVEDKFQRGRELFF; CDR3nt: TGCAGCGTTGAAGATAAATTCCAGCGGGGCCGGGAGCTGTTTTTT
v_gene: TRBV10-3; d_gene: TRBD2; j_gene: TRBJ2-7; abundance: -; CDR3aa: CAIMVGTSGDRSYEQYF; CDR3nt: TGTGCCATAATGGTAGGGACTAGCGGTGACCGTTCCTACGAGCAGTACTTC
v_gene: TRBV18; d_gene: -; j_gene: TRBJ1-1; abundance: -; CDR3aa: CASSAYIQGSGTEAFF; CDR3nt: TGTGCCAGCTCAGCCTATATTCAGGGATCGGGCACTGAAGCTTTCTTT
v_gene: TRBV30; d_gene: TRBD1; j_gene: TRBJ1-5; abundance: -; CDR3aa: CAWRGQGSSGQPQHF; CDR3nt: TGTGCCTGGAGGGGACAGGGAAGTTCGGGTCAGCCCCAGCATTTT
v_gene: TRBV4-3; d_gene: TRBD1; j_gene: TRBJ2-3; abundance: -; CDR3aa: CASSQDQRQGAPDTQYF; CDR3nt: TGCGCCAGCAGCCAAGATCAGCGACAGGGGGCTCCAGATACGCAGTATTTT
v_gene: TRBV5-1; d_gene: TRBD1; j_gene: TRBJ2-7; abundance: -; CDR3aa: CASSPGQGLDEQYF; CDR3nt: TGCGCCAGCAGCCCCGGACAGGGGCTCGACGAGCAGTACTTC
v_gene: TRBV2; d_gene: TRBD2; j_gene: TRBJ2-1; abundance: -; CDR3aa: CASTRTSGTSYNEQFF; CDR3nt: TGTGCCAGCACCAGGACTAGCGGGACCTCCTACAATGAGCAGTTCTTC